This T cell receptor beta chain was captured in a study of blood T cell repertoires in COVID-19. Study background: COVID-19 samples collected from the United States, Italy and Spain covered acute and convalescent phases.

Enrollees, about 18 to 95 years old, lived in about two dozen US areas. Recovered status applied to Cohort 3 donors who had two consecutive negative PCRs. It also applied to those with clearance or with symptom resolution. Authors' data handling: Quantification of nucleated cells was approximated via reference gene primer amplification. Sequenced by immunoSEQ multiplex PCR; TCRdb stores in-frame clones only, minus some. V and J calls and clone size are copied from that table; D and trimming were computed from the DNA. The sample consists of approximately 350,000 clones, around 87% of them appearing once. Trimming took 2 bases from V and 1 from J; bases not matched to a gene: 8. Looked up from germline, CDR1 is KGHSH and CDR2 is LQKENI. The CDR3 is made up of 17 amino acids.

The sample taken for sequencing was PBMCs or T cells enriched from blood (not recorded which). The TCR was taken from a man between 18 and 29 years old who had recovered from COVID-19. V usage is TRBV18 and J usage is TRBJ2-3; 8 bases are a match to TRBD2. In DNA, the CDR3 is TGTGCCAGCTCACCAGGTTTAGCGGGGTCCGGCACAGATACGCAGTATTTT. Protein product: CASSPGLAGSGTDTQYF.